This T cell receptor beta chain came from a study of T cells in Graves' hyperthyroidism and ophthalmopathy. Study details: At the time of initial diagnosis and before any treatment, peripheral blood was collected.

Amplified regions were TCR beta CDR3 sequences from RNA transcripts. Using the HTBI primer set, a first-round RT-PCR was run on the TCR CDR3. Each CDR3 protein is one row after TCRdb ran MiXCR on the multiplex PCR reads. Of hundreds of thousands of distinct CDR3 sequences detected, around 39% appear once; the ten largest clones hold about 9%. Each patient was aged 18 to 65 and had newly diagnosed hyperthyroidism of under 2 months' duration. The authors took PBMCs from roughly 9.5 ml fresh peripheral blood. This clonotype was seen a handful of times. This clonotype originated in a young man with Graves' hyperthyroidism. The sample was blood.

The DNA for the CDR3 is TGTGCCAGCAACTGTCTCCCCAGGGTAGAAGCTTTCTTT. This sequence encodes CASNCLPRVEAFF. V and J are TRBV6-4 and TRBJ1-1, with D tentatively TRBD1 (5 bases). The CDR3 covers 13 residues. Between the trimmed V and J ends, which lost 7 bases and 8 bases, there was a span of 17 bases. CDR1 MRHNA and CDR2 SNTAGT come from the germline V gene.